This passage covers 29 T cell receptor beta chains from one sample sequenced in a study of Graves' ophthalmopathy and Graves' hyperthyroidism. Amplifying from RNA transcripts, the study obtained TCR beta CDR3 regions. Scientists carried out first-round RT-PCR using HTBI primers and then a second-round multiplex PCR. TCRdb passed the multiplex PCR reads through MiXCR, listing each CDR3 protein once. The sample lists over a million distinct CDR3 sequences; about 35% were seen once. The sample taken for sequencing was peripheral blood or thyroid tissue (not recorded which). Source of these receptors: an adult man with Graves' hyperthyroidism.

The chain carries TRBV29-1 and TRBJ2-2; TRBD2 agrees at 9 bases. Germline CDR1 SQVTM, CDR2 ANQGSEA. There are 17 residues in the CDR3. Unmatched junction bases numbered 16, after V lost 4 bases and J lost 7 bases. CDR3 protein: CSVVGASGEAADGELFF. The CDR3 DNA sequence: TGCAGCGTTGTAGGGGCTAGCGGGGAGGCTGCGGACGGGGAGCTGTTTTTT.

This clonotype was found many times. The chain combines TRBV20-1 with TRBJ2-7, with D tentatively TRBD1 (7 bases). The CDR3 consists of 13 residues. Germline CDR1 is DFQATT and CDR2 is SNEGSKA (reference sequence). The V gene lost 5 bases and the J gene lost 3 bases, with 14 bases spanning the gap. CDR3 nucleotide sequence: TGCAGTGCTCCTCAGGGGGGAGGCTACGAGCAGTACTTC. It specifies CSAPQGGGYEQYF.

This clonotype was found a few times. J is TRBJ2-2 and V is TRBV6-6, with no clear D. CDR1 is MNHNY and CDR2 is SVGAGI in the germline V gene (reference sequence). The V and J ends lost 2 bases and 7 bases respectively, with 11 bases between them. The CDR3 is 14 amino acids. The CDR3 reads CASSYGSDGGELFF. DNA of the CDR3: TGTGCCAGCAGTTACGGTTCCGACGGCGGGGAGCTGTTTTTT.

This clonotype has ten or more counts. This chain joins TRBV29-1 and TRBJ1-2; D unclear. V dropped 0 bases and J dropped 3 bases, with 11 bases sitting between them. CDR1 is SQVTM, CDR2 ANQGSEA, per germline. The CDR3 covers 14 residues. Here the CDR3 DNA reads TGCAGCGTTGAAGATCTGCAGACCTACTATGGCTACACCTTC. Protein product: CSVEDLQTYYGYTF. The variable domain in full, completed from reference TRBV29-1 and TRBJ1-2, reads SAVISQKPSRDICQRGTSLTIQCQVDSQVTMMFWYRQQPGQSLTLIATANQGSEATYESGFVIDKFPISRPNLTFSTLTVSNMSPEDSSIYLCSVEDLQTYYGYTFGSGTRLTVV.

The chain carries TRBV7-9 and TRBJ2-6; D unresolved. Looked up from germline, CDR1 is SEHNR and CDR2 is FQNEAQ (reference sequence). V shed 1 base and J shed 1 base, with 11 bases lying between them. The CDR3 sequence is 17 residues long. CDR3 bases: TGTGCCAGCAGCTTAGGTCGTTTGGGTTCTGGGGCCAACGTCCTGACTTTC. Its protein is CASSLGRLGSGANVLTF. The full variable domain, with the rest looked up from reference TRBV7-9 and TRBJ2-6, is DTGVSQNPRHKITKRGQNVTFRCDPISEHNRLYWYRQTLGQGPEFLTYFQNEAQLEKSRLLSDRFSAERPKGSFSTLEIQRTEQGDSAMYLCASSLGRLGSGANVLTFGAGSRLTVL.

This clonotype has only a few counts. The J gene is TRBJ1-2, the V gene TRBV28, with D possibly TRBD1 on 6 matching bases. CDR1 and CDR2 from the germline V gene are MDHEN and SYDVKM. Between the trimmed V and J ends, which lost 5 bases and 4 bases, there was a span of 14 bases. The CDR3 sequence is 14 residues long. The CDR3 loop is CASSPTTGIYGYTF. Written as DNA, the CDR3 is TGTGCCAGCAGTCCCACGACAGGAATCTATGGCTACACCTTC.

The chain links TRBV6-6 to TRBJ1-2; tentatively, D is TRBD1 (5 bases). Germline V CDR1 and CDR2: MNHNY, SVGAGI (reference sequence). Trimming shortened V by 5 bases and J by 1 base, and 20 bases separated the two germline ends. This CDR3 spans 17 amino acids. For the CDR3, the DNA is TGTGCCAGCAGTACCCCGAGCACCCAGGGACTTAACTATGGCTACACCTTC. Protein product: CASSTPSTQGLNYGYTF.

This clonotype is a singleton in its sample. The chain carries TRBV10-3 and TRBJ2-2, with 7 bases identical to TRBD1. With V trimmed by 6 bases and J by 2 bases, 12 bases remained unmatched. Germline lookup yields CDR1 ENHRY and CDR2 SYGVKD. The CDR3 covers 17 residues. The chain's CDR3 is CAIRSTTGAGNTGELFF. The CDR3, as DNA: TGTGCCATCAGGTCGACTACAGGGGCTGGAAACACCGGGGAGCTGTTTTTT.

This clonotype showed up many times. The chain joins TRBV5-1 to TRBJ2-7; 10 nucleotides agree with TRBD2. This CDR3 comprises 16 residues. V shed 4 bases and J 0 bases; nucleotides not matched to a gene: 7. Germline V gene data show CDR1 as SGHRS and CDR2 as YFSETQ. CDR3 DNA: TGCGCCAGCAGCCCTGAACTAGCGGGGAGCTCCTACGAGCAGTACTTC. It is translated as CASSPELAGSSYEQYF.

The chain couples TRBV7-8 to TRBJ2-5; 10 positions match TRBD1. Germline V gene lookup returns CDR1 SGHVS and CDR2 FQNEAQ. There are 15 residues in the CDR3. V trimming: 9 bases; J trimming: 9 bases; junction bases outside the gene matches: 16. In nucleotides, the CDR3 is TGTGCCAGTAGTATAGCTGGACAGGGGGTACGGCCCCAGTACTTC. Its translation is CASSIAGQGVRPQYF. Full variable domain (missing parts from reference TRBV7-8 and TRBJ2-5): GAGVSQSPRYKVAKRGQDVALRCDPISGHVSLFWYQQALGQGPEFLTYFQNEAQLDKSGLPSDRFFAERPEGSVSTLKIQRTQQEDSAVYLCASSIAGQGVRPQYFGPGTRLLVL.

This clonotype has at least ten counts. This chain links TRBV10-2 with TRBJ1-4, with TRBD1 matching over 9 bases. The germline gives CDR1 WSHSY, CDR2 SAAADI. The trim removed 6 bases at V and 8 bases at J, leaving 4 bases unmatched. This CDR3 spans 13 amino acids. CDR3 nucleotide sequence: TGCGCCAGCAGGGACAGGGGCACGGAAAAACTGTTTTTT. Residues: CASRDRGTEKLFF.

Only a few counts were recorded for this clonotype. V usage is TRBV6-2 or TRBV6-3 and J usage is TRBJ2-5; 8 nucleotides line up with TRBD1. Germline V gene lookup returns CDR1 MNHEY and CDR2 SVGEGT. The CDR3 contains 17 residues. J lost 5 bases, V lost 5 bases, and 16 bases had no gene match. The CDR3 loop is CASSEQEPGQVGETQYF. In nucleotides, the CDR3 is TGTGCCAGCAGTGAGCAAGAACCGGGACAGGTGGGGGAGACCCAGTACTTC.

The chain recombines TRBV14 with TRBJ1-6, with D uncertain. This CDR3 is 14 amino acids long. Per germline, CDR1 SGHDN and CDR2 FVKESK. Deletions cut 6 bases from V and 8 bases from J, with 14 bases between. CDR3 protein: CASSPRIKDSPLHF. CDR3 in DNA: TGTGCCAGCAGTCCCCGGATTAAAGATTCACCCCTCCACTTT.

Many counts were recorded for this clonotype. The J gene is TRBJ1-5, the V gene TRBV7-2, with a tentative D call TRBD1 (6 bases). Germline V gene sequence: CDR1 SGHTA, CDR2 FQGNSA. The ends were cut back, 5 bases at V and 7 bases at J, with 12 bases in the middle. There are 13 residues in the CDR3. CDR3 coding DNA: TGTGCCAGCAGCCCTGGACAGTCCCAGCCCCAGCATTTT. Encoded protein: CASSPGQSQPQHF.

V gene TRBV3-1 combines with J gene TRBJ1-6; 9 bases map to TRBD1. The CDR3 runs to 15 residues. Per germline, CDR1 LGHDT and CDR2 YNNKEL (reference sequence). Trimming at V came to 1 base and at J to 8 bases, leaving 3 bases not matched to a gene. CDR3: CASSQGTGVDSPLHF. CDR3 coding DNA: TGTGCCAGCAGCCAAGGGACAGGGGTGGATTCACCCCTCCACTTT.

Only a few counts were recorded for this clonotype. The V gene is TRBV12-3 or TRBV12-4, the J gene TRBJ2-2, with D possibly being TRBD2 (7 bases). The length of the CDR3 is 15 residues. The V and J ends lost 10 bases and 6 bases respectively, with 21 bases between them. The CDR3 bases are TGTGCCACCATGATAAGCGGGAAGGGGGCCGGGGAGCTGTTTTTT. Translating it yields CATMISGKGAGELFF.

This clonotype showed up many times. This chain links TRBV12-3 or TRBV12-4 with TRBJ2-7; D may correspond to TRBD1 or TRBD2 (5 bases each). With 3 bases removed from V and 7 bases from J, the gap between germline ends came to 16 bases. There are 14 residues in the CDR3. This chain's CDR3 is CASSFGTPVLEQYF. DNA of the CDR3: TGTGCCAGCAGTTTCGGGACCCCGGTCTTGGAGCAGTACTTC.

The chain carries TRBV25-1 and TRBJ2-2; D tentatively fits TRBD1 or TRBD2 (6 bases each). CDR3 length: 15 amino acids. The germline V gene encodes CDR1 MGHDK and CDR2 SYGVNS. The V and J ends lost 2 bases and 4 bases respectively, with 11 bases between them. As DNA, the CDR3 is TGTGCCAGCAGTGAAGGGGGGCCGGGCACCGGGGAGCTGTTTTTT. This encodes CASSEGGPGTGELFF.

V is TRBV5-4 and J is TRBJ1-1; TRBD1 matches at 9 bases. After removal of 6 bases from V and 3 bases from J, the junction contained 6 bases not matched to a gene. The CDR3 is 14 amino acids. Germline V CDR1 and CDR2: SGHNT, YYREEE (reference sequence). The CDR3 here is CASTKGQGYTEAFF. In nucleotides, the CDR3 is TGTGCCAGCACCAAAGGACAGGGGTACACTGAAGCTTTCTTT.

This rearrangement joins TRBV2 to TRBJ2-7; D might be TRBD1 (8 bases). V was clipped by 8 bases and J by 0 bases, with 20 bases between them. There are 16 residues in the CDR3. Germline V lookup: CDR1 SNHLY, CDR2 FYNNEI. Written as DNA, the CDR3 is TGTGCCAGCGGCAACCAGGGGGCTAGCGGCTCCTACGAGCAGTACTTC. Translated, it gives CASGNQGASGSYEQYF. Full variable domain (missing parts from reference TRBV2 and TRBJ2-7): EPEVTQTPSHQVTQMGQEVILRCVPISNHLYFYWYRQILGQKVEFLVSFYNNEISEKSEIFDDQFSVERPDGSNFTLKIRSTKLEDSAMYFCASGNQGASGSYEQYFGPGTRLTVT.

The chain links TRBV19 to TRBJ1-1, with D unresolved. The V end was cut by 5 bases, the J end by 10 bases, with 17 bases between. This CDR3 is 13 amino acids long. Germline V gene sequence: CDR1 LNHDA, CDR2 SQIVND (reference sequence). As DNA, the CDR3 is TGTGCCAGTAGTCTCCGTACTCCGGTGCGAGCTTTCTTT. Protein: CASSLRTPVRAFF. The entire variable domain, with the rest obtained from reference TRBV19 and TRBJ1-1, is as follows: DGGITQSPKYLFRKEGQNVTLSCEQNLNHDAMYWYRQDPGQGLRLIYYSQIVNDFQKGDIAEGYSVSREKKESFPLTVTSAQKNPTAFYLCASSLRTPVRAFFGQGTRLTVV.

The rearrangement joins TRBV20-1 to TRBJ2-7, with TRBD1 as a possible D gene (6 bases). CDR3 size: 15 residues. Germline V lookup: CDR1 DFQATT, CDR2 SNEGSKA (reference sequence). V shed 6 bases and J shed 2 bases, with 20 bases lying between them. The CDR3 sequence is CSAGHPRGTPYEQYF. As DNA, the CDR3 is TGCAGTGCGGGACATCCACGAGGAACCCCCTACGAGCAGTACTTC.

The sample holds a few counts of this clonotype. V gene TRBV7-3 combines with J gene TRBJ2-2, with D hard to call. Between the trimmed V and J ends, which lost 4 bases and 11 bases, there was a span of 14 bases. This CDR3 is 13 amino acids long. Germline loops: CDR1 SGHTA, CDR2 FQGTGA. CDR3 DNA sequence: TGTGCCAGCAGCTCCGGGCTCAACGGCGAGCTGTTTTTT. It is translated as CASSSGLNGELFF.

This clonotype was counted only a few times. The chain is built from TRBV10-3 and TRBJ2-7; TRBD1 agrees at 8 bases. The end of the DNA is better explained by TRBJ2-1, so the J call may be wrong. Germline-derived CDR1 and CDR2 are ENHRY and SYGVKD. There are 13 residues in the CDR3. The CDR3 region has the DNA TGTGCCATCAGGGGACAGGTGGGGAATGAGCAGTTCTTC. This sequence encodes CAIRGQVGNEQFF.

This clonotype was found a few times. This sequence joins TRBV28 and TRBJ1-3; the D gene is possibly TRBD1 (6 bases). V lost 7 bases and J 5 bases, leaving 9 bases between the germline ends. The CDR3 runs to 12 residues. Germline loops: CDR1 MDHEN, CDR2 SYDVKM. Here the CDR3 reads CASNGDRNTIYF. The CDR3 DNA sequence: TGTGCCAGCAACGGGGACAGAAACACCATATATTTT.

This chain uses TRBV7-6 with TRBJ1-2; 8 bases map to TRBD1. Germline V lookup: CDR1 SGHVS, CDR2 FNYEAQ. V lost 4 bases, J lost 0 bases, and 7 bases stayed unmatched. The CDR3 has 16 amino acids. The CDR3 region is CASSSGRGPANYGYTF. The CDR3 DNA follows: TGTGCCAGCAGCTCCGGCAGGGGGCCAGCTAACTATGGCTACACCTTC.

The chain is built from TRBV7-9 and TRBJ1-1; D uncertain. The V and J ends lost 2 bases and 1 base respectively, with 14 bases between them. The CDR3 covers 16 residues. The V gene's germline CDR1 is SEHNR and CDR2 FQNEAQ (reference sequence). The CDR3 bases are TGTGCCAGCAGCTTACTTCTTCAGGCAGGGAACACTGAAGCTTTCTTT. Its protein product is CASSLLLQAGNTEAFF.

This clonotype turned up a few times. A much larger clone lies one base from this, so it may be a read error. The chain has TRBV12-3 or TRBV12-4 and TRBJ1-1, with no clear D. V lost 4 bases to trimming and J lost 1 base, with 7 bases between them. The CDR3 runs to 13 residues. CDR3 coding DNA: TGTGCCAGCAGTTGGCGACAGAACACTGAAGCTTTCTTT. The encoded protein is CASSWRQNTEAFF.

This clonotype was recorded at least ten times. V is TRBV5-1 and J is TRBJ1-1; D is uncertain. V was cut by 4 bases and J by 1 base, with 11 bases left in between. Germline V gene lookup returns CDR1 SGHRS and CDR2 YFSETQ. The CDR3 is made up of 14 amino acids. CDR3 amino acids: CASSHLGGNTEAFF. The CDR3, as DNA: TGCGCCAGCAGCCACCTGGGAGGGAACACTGAAGCTTTCTTT.